This T cell receptor (beta chain) was documented in a study of metastatic and nonmetastatic thyroid tumors. At the level of the study: For malignant and benign thyroid patients, tumor or nodule tissue and blood were the sources whose repertoires were compared.

Thyroid surgery was preceded by no treatment in any patient. TCRdb reprocessed the PCR reads via MiXCR. The table has about 21,000 clones, about 30% seen once. The CDR3 totals 16 residues. From germline, CDR1 is LGHNA and CDR2 YNFKEQ. The V and J ends lost 0 bases and 6 bases, in that order; junction bases with no gene match: 7. Study-wide points: In blood and tumor, TCR beta diversity was reportedly significantly higher in malignant thyroid tumors than in benign nodules.

In this sample, this clone turned up many times. What it binds is unknown. This sequence originates from a male donor with papillary thyroid cancer or a benign thyroid nodule (not recorded which). Some clones in this sample may be carry-over from other donors' samples. Sequencing input: tumor tissue. The rearrangement joins TRBV4-2 to TRBJ1-5, with TRBD1 matching 8 bases. The CDR3 loop reads CASSQDFGQGGQPQHF. The CDR3 DNA follows: TGTGCCAGCAGCCAAGATTTTGGACAGGGTGGTCAGCCCCAGCATTTT.